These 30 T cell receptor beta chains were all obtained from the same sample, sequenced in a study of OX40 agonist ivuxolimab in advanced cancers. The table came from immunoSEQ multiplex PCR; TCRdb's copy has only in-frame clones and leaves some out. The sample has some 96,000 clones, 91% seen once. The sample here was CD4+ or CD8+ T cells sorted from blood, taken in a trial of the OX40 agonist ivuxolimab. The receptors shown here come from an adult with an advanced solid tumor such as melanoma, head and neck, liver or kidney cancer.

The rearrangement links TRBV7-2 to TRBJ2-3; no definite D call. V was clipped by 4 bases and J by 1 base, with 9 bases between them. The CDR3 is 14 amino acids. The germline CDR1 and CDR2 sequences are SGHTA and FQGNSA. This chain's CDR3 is CASSSPQGTDTQYF. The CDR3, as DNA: TGTGCCAGCAGCTCACCCCAGGGCACAGATACGCAGTATTTT. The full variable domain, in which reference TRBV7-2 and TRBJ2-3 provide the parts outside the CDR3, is GAGVSQSPSNKVTEKGKDVELRCDPISGHTALYWYRQSLGQGLEFLIYFQGNSAPDKSGLPSDRFSAERTGGSVSTLTIQRTQQEDSAVYLCASSSPQGTDTQYFGPGTRLTVL.

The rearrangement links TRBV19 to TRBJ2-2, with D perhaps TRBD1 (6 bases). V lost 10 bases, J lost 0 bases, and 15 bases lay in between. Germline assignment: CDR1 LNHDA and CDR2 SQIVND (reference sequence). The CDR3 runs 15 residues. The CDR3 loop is CATDGQNTNTGELFF. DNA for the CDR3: TGTGCCACCGACGGACAGAACACGAACACCGGGGAGCTGTTTTTT.

For the CDR3, the DNA is TGTGCCAGCAGGGACAGGGCCAAAAACATTCAGTACTTC. Its protein is CASRDRAKNIQYF. V is TRBV28 and J is TRBJ2-4, with TRBD1 identical over 7 bases. Germline assignment: CDR1 MDHEN and CDR2 SYDVKM. This CDR3 region has 13 residues. V lost 6 bases, J lost 1 base, and 0 bases stayed unmatched.

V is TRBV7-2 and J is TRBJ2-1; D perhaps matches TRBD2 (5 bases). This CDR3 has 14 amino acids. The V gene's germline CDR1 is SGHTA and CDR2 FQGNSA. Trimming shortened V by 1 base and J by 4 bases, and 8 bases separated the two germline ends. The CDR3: CASSLDPGYNEQFF. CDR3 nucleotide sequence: TGTGCCAGCAGCTTAGACCCGGGATACAATGAGCAGTTCTTC.

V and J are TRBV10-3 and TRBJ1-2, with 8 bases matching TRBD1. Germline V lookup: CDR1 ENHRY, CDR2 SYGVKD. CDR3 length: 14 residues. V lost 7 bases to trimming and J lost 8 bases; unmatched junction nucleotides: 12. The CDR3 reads CAITSLGTGEGYTF. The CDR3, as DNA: TGTGCCATCACCTCCCTGGGGACAGGAGAAGGCTACACCTTC.

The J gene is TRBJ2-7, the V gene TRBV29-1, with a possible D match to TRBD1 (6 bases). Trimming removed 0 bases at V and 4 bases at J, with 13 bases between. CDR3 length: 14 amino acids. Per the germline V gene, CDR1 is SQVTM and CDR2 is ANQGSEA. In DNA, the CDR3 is TGCAGCGTTGAAGATCCCGGGACACCGTACGAGCAGTACTTC. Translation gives CSVEDPGTPYEQYF.

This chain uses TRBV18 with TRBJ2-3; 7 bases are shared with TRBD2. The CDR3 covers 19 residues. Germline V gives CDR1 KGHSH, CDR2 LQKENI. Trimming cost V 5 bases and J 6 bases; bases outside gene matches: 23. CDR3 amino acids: CASSSRAISLGTNEDTQYF. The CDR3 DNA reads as TGTGCCAGCTCATCAAGGGCAATTTCATTGGGGACTAACGAGGATACGCAGTATTTT.

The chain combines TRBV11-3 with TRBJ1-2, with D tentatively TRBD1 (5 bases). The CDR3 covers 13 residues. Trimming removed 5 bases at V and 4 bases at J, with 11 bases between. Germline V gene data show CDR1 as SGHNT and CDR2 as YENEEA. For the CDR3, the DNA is TGTGCCAGCAGCCCTGGACATGTCTATGGCTACACCTTC. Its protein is CASSPGHVYGYTF.

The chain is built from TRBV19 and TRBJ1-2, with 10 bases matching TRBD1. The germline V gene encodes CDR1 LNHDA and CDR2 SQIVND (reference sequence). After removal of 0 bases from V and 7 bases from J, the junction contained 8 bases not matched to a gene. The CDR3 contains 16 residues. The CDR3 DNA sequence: TGTGCCAGTAGTATAGATTGGACAGGGGGAACGGTTGGCTACACCTTC. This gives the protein CASSIDWTGGTVGYTF.

In DNA form, the CDR3 reads TGCGCCAGCAGTCTCGCGGCAACGAACACCGGGGAGCTGTTTTTT. It encodes CASSLAATNTGELFF. V is TRBV5-1 and J is TRBJ2-2; D not certain. From germline, CDR1 is SGHRS and CDR2 YFSETQ. V lost 5 bases and J lost 0, with 11 bases in between. The CDR3 is 15 residues long.

The CDR3 loop reads CASSPGQLMNTEAFF. The CDR3 coding sequence is TGTGCCAGCTCACCGGGACAACTTATGAACACTGAAGCTTTCTTT. The V call is TRBV18, the J call TRBJ1-1; a weak D match, TRBD1 (6 bases). CDR1 KGHSH and CDR2 LQKENI come from the germline V gene. CDR3 length: 15 residues. V lost 3 bases, J lost 0 bases, and 11 bases lay in between.

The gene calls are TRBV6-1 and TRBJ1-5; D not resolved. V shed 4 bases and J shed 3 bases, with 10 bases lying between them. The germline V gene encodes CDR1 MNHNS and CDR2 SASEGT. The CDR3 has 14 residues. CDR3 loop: CASSVRDHNQPQHF. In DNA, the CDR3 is TGTGCCAGCAGTGTGAGGGATCACAATCAGCCCCAGCATTTT.

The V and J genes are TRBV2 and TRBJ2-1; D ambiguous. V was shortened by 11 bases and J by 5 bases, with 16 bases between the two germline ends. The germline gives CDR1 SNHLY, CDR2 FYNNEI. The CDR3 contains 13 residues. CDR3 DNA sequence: TGTGCCGGTAAGAGGTCCAGAAACAATGAGCAGTTCTTC. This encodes CAGKRSRNNEQFF.

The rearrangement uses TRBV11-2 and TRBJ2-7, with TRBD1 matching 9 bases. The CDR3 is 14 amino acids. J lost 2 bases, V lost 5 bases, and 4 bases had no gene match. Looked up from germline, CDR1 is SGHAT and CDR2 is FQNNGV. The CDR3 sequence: CASSAGTGTYEQYF. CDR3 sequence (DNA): TGTGCCAGCAGCGCCGGGACAGGGACCTACGAGCAGTACTTC.

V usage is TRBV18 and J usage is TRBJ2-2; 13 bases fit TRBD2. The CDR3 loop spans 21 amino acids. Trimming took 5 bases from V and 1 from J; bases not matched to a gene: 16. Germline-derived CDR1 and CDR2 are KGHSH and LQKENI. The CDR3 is CASSSGLAGSFYLENTGELFF. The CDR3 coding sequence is TGTGCCAGCTCATCGGGACTAGCGGGATCATTTTACTTGGAGAACACCGGGGAGCTGTTTTTT.

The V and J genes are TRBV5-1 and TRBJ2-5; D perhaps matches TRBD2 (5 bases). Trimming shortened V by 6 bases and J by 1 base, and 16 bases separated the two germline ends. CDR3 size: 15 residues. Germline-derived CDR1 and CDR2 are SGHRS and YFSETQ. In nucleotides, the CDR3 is TGCGCCAGCACCCTTCAGCTGAGCGGCCAAGAGACCCAGTACTTC. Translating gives CASTLQLSGQETQYF.

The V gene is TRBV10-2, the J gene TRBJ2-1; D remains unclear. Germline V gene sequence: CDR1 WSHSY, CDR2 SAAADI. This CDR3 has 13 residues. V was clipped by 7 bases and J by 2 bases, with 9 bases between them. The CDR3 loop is CASNQDTYNEQFF. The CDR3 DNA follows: TGCGCCAGCAACCAAGACACCTACAATGAGCAGTTCTTC.

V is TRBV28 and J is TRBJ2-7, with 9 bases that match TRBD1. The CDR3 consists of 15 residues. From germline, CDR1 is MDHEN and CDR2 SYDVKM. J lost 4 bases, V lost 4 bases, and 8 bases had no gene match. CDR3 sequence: CASSSLGQGKYEQYF. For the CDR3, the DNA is TGTGCCAGCAGTTCCCTGGGACAGGGTAAATACGAGCAGTACTTC.

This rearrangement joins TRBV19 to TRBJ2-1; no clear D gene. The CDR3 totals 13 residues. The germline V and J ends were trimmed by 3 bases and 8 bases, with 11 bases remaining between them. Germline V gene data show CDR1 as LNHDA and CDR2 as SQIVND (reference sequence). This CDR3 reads CASSILNSHEQFF. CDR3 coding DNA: TGTGCCAGTAGTATTCTTAACTCGCATGAGCAGTTCTTC.

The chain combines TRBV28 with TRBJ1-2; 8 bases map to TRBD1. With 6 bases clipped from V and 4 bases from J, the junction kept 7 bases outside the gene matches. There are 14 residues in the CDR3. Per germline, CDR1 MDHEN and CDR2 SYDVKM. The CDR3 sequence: CASSKGQGSYGYTF. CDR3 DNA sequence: TGTGCCAGCAGCAAAGGACAGGGTAGCTATGGCTACACCTTC.

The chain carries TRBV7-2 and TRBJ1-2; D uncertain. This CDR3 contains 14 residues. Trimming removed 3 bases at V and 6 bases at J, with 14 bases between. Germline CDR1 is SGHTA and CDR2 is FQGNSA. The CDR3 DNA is TGTGCCAGCAGCTTTGGAGGGAATGAGGATGGCTACACCTTC. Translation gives CASSFGGNEDGYTF.

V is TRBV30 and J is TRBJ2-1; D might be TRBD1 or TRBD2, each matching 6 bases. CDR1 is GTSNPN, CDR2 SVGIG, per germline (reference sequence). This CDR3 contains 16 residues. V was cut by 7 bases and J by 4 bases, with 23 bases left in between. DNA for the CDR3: TGTGCCTCTACTAAAAGGGGGGCGGTCATGTACAATGAGCAGTTCTTC. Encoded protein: CASTKRGAVMYNEQFF.

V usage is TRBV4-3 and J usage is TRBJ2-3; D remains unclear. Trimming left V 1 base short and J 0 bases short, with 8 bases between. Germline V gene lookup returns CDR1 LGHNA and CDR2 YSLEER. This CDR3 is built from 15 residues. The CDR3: CASSQAVGSTDTQYF. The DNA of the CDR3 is TGCGCCAGCAGCCAAGCAGTAGGTAGCACAGATACGCAGTATTTT.

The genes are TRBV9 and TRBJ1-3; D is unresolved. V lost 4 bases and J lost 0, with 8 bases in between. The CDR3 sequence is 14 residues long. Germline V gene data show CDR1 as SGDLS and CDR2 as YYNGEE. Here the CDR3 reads CASSQESSGNTIYF. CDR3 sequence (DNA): TGTGCCAGCAGCCAAGAAAGCTCTGGAAACACCATATATTTT.

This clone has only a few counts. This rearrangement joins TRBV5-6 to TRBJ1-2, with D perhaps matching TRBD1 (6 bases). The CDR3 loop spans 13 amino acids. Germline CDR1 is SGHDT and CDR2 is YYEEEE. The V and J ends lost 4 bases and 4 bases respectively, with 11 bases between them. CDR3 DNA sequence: TGTGCCAGCAGCCAACAGGGTGGCTATGGCTACACCTTC. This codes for CASSQQGGYGYTF.

CDR3 sequence reads: CASSEGSDEQYF. The CDR3 DNA is TGTGCCAGCAGTGAAGGTAGTGACGAGCAGTACTTC. This chain joins TRBV2 and TRBJ2-7; no reliable D call. CDR3 length: 12 residues. CDR1 is SNHLY and CDR2 is FYNNEI in the germline V gene. V lost 1 base to trimming and J lost 5 bases, with 6 bases between them.

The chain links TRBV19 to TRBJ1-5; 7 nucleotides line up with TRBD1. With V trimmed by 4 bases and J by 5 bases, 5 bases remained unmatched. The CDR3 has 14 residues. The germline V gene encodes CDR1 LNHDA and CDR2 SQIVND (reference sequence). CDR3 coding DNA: TGTGCCAGTAGTACCGACAGGGAGTATCAGCCCCAGCATTTT. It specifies CASSTDREYQPQHF. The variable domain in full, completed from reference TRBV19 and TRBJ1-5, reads DGGITQSPKYLFRKEGQNVTLSCEQNLNHDAMYWYRQDPGQGLRLIYYSQIVNDFQKGDIAEGYSVSREKKESFPLTVTSAQKNPTAFYLCASSTDREYQPQHFGDGTRLSIL.

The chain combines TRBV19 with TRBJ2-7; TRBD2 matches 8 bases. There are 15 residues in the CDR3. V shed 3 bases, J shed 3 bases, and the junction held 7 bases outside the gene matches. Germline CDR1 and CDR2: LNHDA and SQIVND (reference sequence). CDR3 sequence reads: CASSIAGRGGYEQYF. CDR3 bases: TGTGCCAGTAGTATCGCCGGGAGGGGCGGCTACGAGCAGTACTTC.

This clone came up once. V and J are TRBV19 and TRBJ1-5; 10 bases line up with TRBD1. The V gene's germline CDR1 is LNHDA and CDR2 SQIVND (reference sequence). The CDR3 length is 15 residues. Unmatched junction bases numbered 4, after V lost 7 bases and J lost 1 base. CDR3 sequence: CASTRTGGSNQPQHF. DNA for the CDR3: TGTGCCAGTACCCGGACAGGGGGGAGCAATCAGCCCCAGCATTTT.

The CDR3 spells CASSLGGTGQPQHF. CDR3 nucleotide sequence: TGCGCCAGCAGCTTGGGGGGGACGGGGCAGCCCCAGCATTTT. The chain couples TRBV5-1 to TRBJ1-5, with D perhaps TRBD1 (5 bases). Trimming pared 0 bases from V and 7 bases from J, leaving 11 bases between. This CDR3 has 14 amino acids. CDR1 is SGHRS, CDR2 YFSETQ, per germline.